What follows are 26 T cell receptor beta chains derived from one specimen sequenced in a study of regulatory T cells in long-lasting Graves disease. In building TCR beta libraries, iRepertoire HTBI primers were used together with Arm-PCR of CDR3 regions. TCRdb recomputed calls from the multiplex PCR reads with MiXCR, one row per CDR3 protein. The repertoire holds 300,000 to 500,000 distinct CDR3 sequences, with more than 20% as singletons. Time point of the sample: persistent/refractory GD, antithyroid drugs over 5 years with positive TRAb. RNA extracted from PBMCs served as the sequencing template. Sequences were derived from peripheral blood mononuclear cells (PBMCs), sampled when the disease was refractory, from a patient treated with antithyroid drugs. These receptors originate from a female donor with Graves disease.

The chain combines TRBV12-3 or TRBV12-4 with TRBJ2-2, with a possible D match to TRBD2 (6 bases). Between the trimmed V and J ends, which lost 1 base and 4 bases, there was a span of 13 bases. This CDR3 spans 16 amino acids. The CDR3 sequence is CASSLVGGVGTGELFF. The CDR3 DNA reads as TGTGCCAGCAGTTTAGTCGGGGGAGTTGGCACCGGGGAGCTGTTTTTT.

The CDR3 DNA reads as TGTGCCGTACCGGGACAGAGCTCCTACGAGCAGTACTTC. As protein: CAVPGQSSYEQYF. The chain has TRBV28 and TRBJ2-7; 7 bases fit TRBD1. The CDR3 is made up of 13 amino acids. After removal of 11 bases from V and 0 bases from J, the junction contained 7 bases not matched to a gene. CDR1 and CDR2 from the germline V gene are MDHEN and SYDVKM.

Many counts were recorded for this clonotype. The chain combines TRBV7-6 with TRBJ1-2; D remains ambiguous. The CDR3 is 13 amino acids. V was trimmed by 5 bases and J by 2 bases, leaving 9 bases between them. The germline V gene encodes CDR1 SGHVS and CDR2 FNYEAQ. The CDR3 nucleotides read TGTGCCAGCAGCGATGGGAGAAACTATGGCTACACCTTC. Its protein product is CASSDGRNYGYTF.

This clonotype has ten or more counts. The gene calls are TRBV28 and TRBJ1-2, with 8 nucleotides matching TRBD1. With 4 bases clipped from V and 4 bases from J, the junction kept 11 bases outside the gene matches. The CDR3 is 16 amino acids. Per the germline V gene, CDR1 is MDHEN and CDR2 is SYDVKM. CDR3 in DNA: TGTGCCAGCAGTTCACGTCCCGGGACAGGTCCCTATGGCTACACCTTC. Protein: CASSSRPGTGPYGYTF.

This clonotype showed up just once. The chain couples TRBV7-9 to TRBJ2-7; D tentatively fits TRBD1 or TRBD2 (5 bases each). CDR1 and CDR2 from the germline V gene are SEHNR and FQNEAQ (reference sequence). The CDR3 has 14 residues. With 5 bases removed from V and 6 bases from J, the gap between germline ends came to 17 bases. This chain's CDR3 is CASSPVAGRAEQYF. The CDR3 DNA reads TGTGCCAGCAGCCCTGTGGCAGGGCGGGCCGAGCAGTACTTC.

This clonotype was recorded a few times. V gene TRBV5-4 combines with J gene TRBJ2-7, with TRBD1 matching 10 bases. The CDR3 covers 15 residues. The germline CDR1 and CDR2 sequences are SGHNT and YYREEE (reference sequence). J gave up 5 bases and V 4 bases, and 9 bases lay outside the gene matches. The CDR3: CASSPRDRGLHEQYF. In nucleotides, the CDR3 is TGTGCCAGCAGCCCCCGGGACAGGGGCCTCCACGAGCAGTACTTC.

The CDR3 protein is CASSLWGGPAYEQYF. Here the CDR3 DNA reads TGTGCCAGCAGCTTATGGGGGGGTCCGGCCTACGAGCAGTACTTC. This chain connects TRBV11-2 to TRBJ2-7, with 7 bases matching TRBD2. Germline assignment: CDR1 SGHAT and CDR2 FQNNGV. The length of the CDR3 is 15 residues. V lost 2 bases and J lost 2; bases outside the gene matches: 6.

This clonotype appeared a single time. V is TRBV20-1 and J is TRBJ2-7; 7 bases are shared with TRBD2. This CDR3 contains 11 residues. Germline V lookup: CDR1 DFQATT, CDR2 SNEGSKA (reference sequence). The CDR3: CSGRLKGEQYF. In DNA form, the CDR3 reads TGCAGCGGGAGGCTCAAGGGGGAGCAGTACTTC.

This clonotype was seen more than once but under ten times. This chain links TRBV19 with TRBJ2-5, with 8 bases that match TRBD2. Unmatched junction bases numbered 11, after V lost 3 bases and J lost 5 bases. Germline V gene sequence: CDR1 LNHDA, CDR2 SQIVND (reference sequence). The CDR3 is 16 amino acids. In nucleotides, the CDR3 is TGTGCCAGTAGTATGGGGACTAGGGCGGGGACGGAGACCCAGTACTTC. It translates to CASSMGTRAGTETQYF.

This clonotype occurred many times. The rearrangement joins TRBV7-2 to TRBJ2-5; TRBD1 agrees at 8 bases. This CDR3 has 15 residues. V was pared by 5 bases and J by 2 bases, with 7 bases of the junction left unmatched. Germline V gene data show CDR1 as SGHTA and CDR2 as FQGNSA. The DNA of the CDR3 is TGTGCCAGCAGCCCCTGGACAGGGCAACAAGAGACCCAGTACTTC. Translating it yields CASSPWTGQQETQYF.

This clonotype was seen many times. The rearrangement links TRBV29-1 to TRBJ1-1; D might be TRBD1 (5 bases). V lost 3 bases, J lost 5 bases, and 7 bases lay in between. The CDR3 runs 11 residues. Germline CDR1 and CDR2: SQVTM and ANQGSEA. The CDR3: CSVEGGTEAFF. The DNA for the CDR3 is TGCAGCGTTGAGGGGGGGACTGAAGCTTTCTTT. Variable domain in full (rest from reference TRBV29-1 and TRBJ1-1): SAVISQKPSRDICQRGTSLTIQCQVDSQVTMMFWYRQQPGQSLTLIATANQGSEATYESGFVIDKFPISRPNLTFSTLTVSNMSPEDSSIYLCSVEGGTEAFFGQGTRLTVV.

This clonotype occurred many times. The chain has TRBV7-2 and TRBJ1-2; no clear D. The CDR3 is 13 amino acids. Germline assignment: CDR1 SGHTA and CDR2 FQGNSA. The V and J ends lost 5 bases and 3 bases respectively, with 10 bases between them. The CDR3 loop reads CASSKVSDYGYTF. The CDR3 DNA reads as TGTGCCAGCAGCAAAGTATCCGACTATGGCTACACCTTC.

The V call is TRBV4-1, the J call TRBJ2-7; the match to TRBD2 covers 10 bases. Germline trimming cut 1 base from V and 4 bases from J; bases unmatched to any gene: 4. The germline V gene encodes CDR1 MGHRA and CDR2 YSYEKL. This CDR3 is 15 amino acids long. CDR3 nucleotides: TGCGCCAGCAGCCAAGGGGCTAGCGGGAGTTACGAGCAGTACTTC. Translating gives CASSQGASGSYEQYF.

This clonotype showed up many times. J is TRBJ1-1 and V is TRBV11-2; 8 nucleotides agree with TRBD1. Unmatched junction bases numbered 5, after V lost 5 bases and J lost 0 bases. Germline V gene sequence: CDR1 SGHAT, CDR2 FQNNGV. The CDR3 spans 15 residues. The CDR3 loop is CASSLRTGMNTEAFF. Here the CDR3 DNA reads TGTGCCAGCAGCCTACGGACAGGGATGAACACTGAAGCTTTCTTT. The variable domain in full, completed from reference TRBV11-2 and TRBJ1-1, reads EAGVAQSPRYKIIEKRQSVAFWCNPISGHATLYWYQQILGQGPKLLIQFQNNGVVDDSQLPKDRFSAERLKGVDSTLKIQPAKLEDSAVYLCASSLRTGMNTEAFFGQGTRLTVV.

This clonotype showed up just a few times. This chain connects TRBV10-3 to TRBJ1-2; tentative D call: TRBD1 (5 bases). The V end was cut by 8 bases, the J end by 1 base, with 11 bases between. Per the germline V gene, CDR1 is ENHRY and CDR2 is SYGVKD. This CDR3 region has 13 residues. As DNA, the CDR3 is TGTGCCATCCGACAGACTCGTAACTATGGCTACACCTTC. Translated, it gives CAIRQTRNYGYTF.

The chain employs TRBV4-1 and TRBJ2-7, with D maybe TRBD2 (6 bases). The CDR3 spans 14 residues. Trimming removed 3 bases at V and 9 bases at J, with 18 bases between. From germline, CDR1 is MGHRA and CDR2 YSYEKL. In nucleotides, the CDR3 is TGCGCCAGCAGCCACCCAATGGAGGGCCCAAGGCAGTACTTC. As protein: CASSHPMEGPRQYF.

This clonotype was observed at least ten times. The V gene is TRBV24-1, the J gene TRBJ2-7; D is unresolved. Trimming left V 9 bases short and J 4 bases short, with 3 bases between. Germline V gene sequence: CDR1 KGHDR, CDR2 SFDVKD. This CDR3 contains 9 residues. The DNA for the CDR3 is TGTGCCACCCTTTACGAGCAGTACTTC. It translates to CATLYEQYF.

This clonotype was observed a few times. The rearrangement links TRBV10-3 to TRBJ2-7; 11 positions match TRBD2. Germline V gene lookup returns CDR1 ENHRY and CDR2 SYGVKD. The length of the CDR3 is 14 residues. The V and J ends lost 11 bases and 3 bases, in that order; junction bases with no gene match: 9. DNA for the CDR3: TGTGCCGCGAAATCGGGACTAGCGGTCTACGAGCAGTACTTC. This codes for CAAKSGLAVYEQYF.

This clonotype was counted a few times. The rearrangement links TRBV18 to TRBJ2-7, with D unclear. The CDR3 is 15 amino acids. From germline, CDR1 is KGHSH and CDR2 LQKENI. Trimming shortened V by 3 bases and J by 2 bases, and 14 bases separated the two germline ends. Here the CDR3 reads CASSPASVEAYEQYF. CDR3 sequence (DNA): TGTGCCAGCTCACCGGCCAGTGTAGAGGCCTACGAGCAGTACTTC.

There are many counts of this clonotype. This chain connects TRBV5-1 to TRBJ2-7, with D possibly being TRBD1 or TRBD2 (5 bases each). The CDR3 has 14 amino acids. The V end was cut by 4 bases, the J end by 2 bases, with 13 bases between. CDR1 is SGHRS, CDR2 YFSETQ, per germline. The chain's CDR3 is CASSTAGAPYEQYF. The CDR3 DNA is TGCGCCAGCAGCACGGCCGGGGCCCCCTACGAGCAGTACTTC.

This chain connects TRBV27 to TRBJ2-1; D is undetermined. V lost 5 bases to trimming and J lost 6 bases, with 8 bases between them. Germline assignment: CDR1 MNHEY and CDR2 SMNVEV (reference sequence). This CDR3 has 12 residues. The CDR3 is CASSTHPNEQFF. Here the CDR3 DNA reads TGTGCCAGCAGTACCCACCCCAATGAGCAGTTCTTC.

This clonotype appeared once. The chain is built from TRBV19 and TRBJ1-2, with D uncertain. The V end lost 2 bases, the J end lost 9 bases, and 10 bases lay between the germline ends. Germline V gene lookup returns CDR1 LNHDA and CDR2 SQIVND (reference sequence). This CDR3 is built from 12 residues. Here the CDR3 reads CASSIIRGSYTF. In nucleotides, the CDR3 is TGTGCCAGTAGTATAATCCGCGGGAGCTACACCTTC.

This clonotype was detected many times. The chain employs TRBV7-2 and TRBJ2-7; 14 bases agree with TRBD2. Germline trimming cut 5 bases from V and 3 bases from J; bases unmatched to any gene: 3. This CDR3 region has 15 residues. Germline V gene data show CDR1 as SGHTA and CDR2 as FQGNSA. The CDR3 nucleotides read TGTGCCAGCAGCCCCGGGACTAGCGGGAGCTACGAGCAGTACTTC. This codes for CASSPGTSGSYEQYF.

This clonotype was seen a few times. The J gene is TRBJ2-5, the V gene TRBV29-1, with 8 bases fitting TRBD1. The CDR3 sequence is 14 residues long. The J segment lost 4 bases and the V segment lost 4 bases, leaving 8 bases of the junction unmatched. Germline V CDR1 and CDR2: SQVTM, ANQGSEA. Here the CDR3 DNA reads TGCAGCGTTGCCGGACAGGGATCTCGAGAGACCCAGTACTTC. This encodes CSVAGQGSRETQYF.

The table lists this clonotype with a few counts. The chain has TRBV4-3 and TRBJ2-7; D gene ambiguous. Deletions cut 0 bases from V and 5 bases from J, with 8 bases between. Germline values: CDR1 LGHNA, CDR2 YSLEER. CDR3 length equals 13 residues. CDR3 in DNA: TGCGCCAGCAGCCAAGATTCTGGGGACGAGCAGTACTTC. This translates into CASSQDSGDEQYF.

This clonotype was observed a few times. CDR3 sequence (DNA): TGTGCCAGCTCACCCGGGCACAGGGACTATGGCTACACCTTC. Protein product: CASSPGHRDYGYTF. The genes are TRBV18 and TRBJ1-2; tentative D call: TRBD1 (6 bases). V dropped 3 bases and J dropped 3 bases, with 11 bases sitting between them. Germline V gene lookup returns CDR1 KGHSH and CDR2 LQKENI. CDR3 length: 14 residues.